A selection of T cell receptor beta chains follows, all from one sample in a study of vaccination and CD4 T cells after COVID-19. These receptors have no identified antigens. TCRdb analysed the PCR reads with MiXCR anew, one entry per CDR3 protein. The sample carries 25,000 or so distinct CDR3 sequences, 40% to 50% recorded once. The material was CD4+ T cells from blood, cultured in vitro, obtained before SARS-CoV-2 vaccination. Receptors were obtained from a human donor who received a COVID-19 vaccine. Both conserved end residues are part of each CDR3. The D gene is left open where the match is weak. The size entry is marked missing in some rows and otherwise reads once, few, many or a size class.

CDR3nt: TGCGCCAGCAGTGAGTGGCAGTCGGCTGATTCACCCCTCCACTTT
CDR3aa: CASSEWQSADSPLHF
d_gene: NA
v_gene: TRBV10-1
abundance: NA
j_gene: TRBJ1-6

CDR3nt: TGTGCCAGCAGCTTAAATGGCGGGGGGGCAGCAGATACGCAGTATTTT
CDR3aa: CASSLNGGGAADTQYF
d_gene: TRBD2
v_gene: TRBV7-3
abundance: NA
j_gene: TRBJ2-3

CDR3nt: TGTGCCAGCAGTCCGACAGGGGCCGATGAGCAGTTCTTC
CDR3aa: CASSPTGADEQFF
d_gene: TRBD1
v_gene: TRBV12-3/TRBV12-4
abundance: NA
j_gene: TRBJ2-1

CDR3nt: TGTGCCAGCACTGGACTAGTTGGGAATGAGCAGTTCTTC
CDR3aa: CASTGLVGNEQFF
d_gene: TRBD2
v_gene: TRBV2
abundance: NA
j_gene: TRBJ2-1

CDR3nt: TGTGCCAGTAGTATAAATAGCGGGGGAAATGAGCAGTTCTTC
CDR3aa: CASSINSGGNEQFF
d_gene: TRBD2
v_gene: TRBV19
abundance: NA
j_gene: TRBJ2-1

CDR3nt: TGTGCCAGCAGCTTGTTTGTGGGGCAGGGCTCACAAGAGACCCAGTACTTC
CDR3aa: CASSLFVGQGSQETQYF
d_gene: NA
v_gene: TRBV11-2
abundance: NA
j_gene: TRBJ2-5

CDR3nt: TGTGCCAGCACCCCCGGGACAGATTTCTACGAGCAGTACTTC
CDR3aa: CASTPGTDFYEQYF
d_gene: TRBD1
v_gene: TRBV6-1
abundance: NA
j_gene: TRBJ2-7

CDR3nt: TGTGCCAGCAGCGAGCTTAACAGGGAGCAGCAGTACTTC
CDR3aa: CASSELNREQQYF
d_gene: NA
v_gene: TRBV2
abundance: NA
j_gene: TRBJ2-7

CDR3nt: TGTGCCAGCAGCGTAGTGGGGACGGGATACAATGAGCAGTTCTTC
CDR3aa: CASSVVGTGYNEQFF
d_gene: NA
v_gene: TRBV9
abundance: NA
j_gene: TRBJ2-1

CDR3nt: TGTGCCAGCAGGGTCGGACTTTTAGTGTCCCCCTTCTACGAGCAGTACTTC
CDR3aa: CASRVGLLVSPFYEQYF
d_gene: NA
v_gene: TRBV2
abundance: few
j_gene: TRBJ2-7

CDR3nt: TGTGCCAGCAGCCAAGGGGCCCAAGAGACCCAGTACTTC
CDR3aa: CASSQGAQETQYF
d_gene: NA
v_gene: TRBV7-7
abundance: few
j_gene: TRBJ2-5

CDR3nt: TGTGCCAGTAGGGCGGAAGTACAGGGGGAAGGCACTGAAGCTTTCTTT
CDR3aa: CASRAEVQGEGTEAFF
d_gene: TRBD1
v_gene: TRBV19
abundance: NA
j_gene: TRBJ1-1

CDR3nt: TGTGCCAGTAGTATAGGAGGTCCCAACACTGAAGCTTTCTTT
CDR3aa: CASSIGGPNTEAFF
d_gene: NA
v_gene: TRBV19
abundance: NA
j_gene: TRBJ1-1

CDR3nt: TGTGCCAGCAGTGGGGGGACAGTTAATTCACCCCTCCACTTT
CDR3aa: CASSGGTVNSPLHF
d_gene: TRBD1
v_gene: TRBV6-1
abundance: medium-sized
j_gene: TRBJ1-6

CDR3nt: TGCAGCGTTGCTAACTGGGCCTACGGGGATACGCAGTATTTT
CDR3aa: CSVANWAYGDTQYF
d_gene: NA
v_gene: TRBV29-1
abundance: NA
j_gene: TRBJ2-3

CDR3nt: TGCAGTGCTAGTCCAGTAGCGGGGGTTCAGGGAGCACAGGATACGCAGTATTTT
CDR3aa: CSASPVAGVQGAQDTQYF
d_gene: TRBD2
v_gene: TRBV20-1
abundance: NA
j_gene: TRBJ2-3

CDR3nt: TGTGCCAGCAGTTTGGGGCTCCCCCTAGGTAGCTATGGCTACACCTTC
CDR3aa: CASSLGLPLGSYGYTF
d_gene: NA
v_gene: TRBV12-3/TRBV12-4
abundance: NA
j_gene: TRBJ1-2

CDR3nt: TGTGCCAGCAGTTACTCGTTGACGGACAGGGGCGCATATGGCTACACCTTC
CDR3aa: CASSYSLTDRGAYGYTF
d_gene: TRBD1
v_gene: TRBV6-5
abundance: few
j_gene: TRBJ1-2

CDR3nt: TGTGCCAGCAGCTTAATGGGGGGCGACACTGAAGCTTTCTTT
CDR3aa: CASSLMGGDTEAFF
d_gene: NA
v_gene: TRBV11-2
abundance: NA
j_gene: TRBJ1-1

CDR3nt: TGTGCCAGTAGGGGGAGAAACTCACCCCTCCACTTT
CDR3aa: CASRGRNSPLHF
d_gene: NA
v_gene: TRBV19
abundance: few
j_gene: TRBJ1-6

CDR3nt: TGTGCCAGCAGCTTTTCGAGGGTTCGGAATGAGCAGTTCTTC
CDR3aa: CASSFSRVRNEQFF
d_gene: NA
v_gene: TRBV7-9
abundance: NA
j_gene: TRBJ2-1

CDR3nt: TGTGCCAGTAGTATAGACTTCAGGGGAGGGGACTATGGCTACACCTTC
CDR3aa: CASSIDFRGGDYGYTF
d_gene: NA
v_gene: TRBV19
abundance: few
j_gene: TRBJ1-2